This TCR beta chain was captured by sequencing in a study of blood T cells in healthy people across ages. Across the whole study: There was about one barcoded beta molecule captured by template switching per two T cells. Notes on the study in general: In long-lived donors, naive CD4+ cell counts and diversity exceeded those of aged donors.

Concerning this clonotype itself: The antigen remains unidentified. At one boundary the junction diverges from the germline segment, which might be a read error.

Donors were systemically healthy Caucasian individuals from Russia aged about 6 to 90 years. Total RNA, at least 5 micrograms per sample, was extracted from PBMCs. Germline CDR1 and CDR2: SGHTA and FQGNSA. CDR3 length: 15 amino acids. The use of a sample-barcoded 5' primer and a J-beta primer mix characterized a second PCR of 7 to 11 cycles. Each CDR3 protein gets one entry after TCRdb re-called the 5' RACE reads with MiXCR. Here the sample spans 800,000 to 950,000 distinct CDR3 sequences, around 49% being singletons. This TCR derives from a man aged 30 to 45 in good health. Input material: blood. The chain joins TRBV7-2 to TRBJ1-4; D perhaps matches TRBD1 (6 bases). CDR3 nucleotide sequence: TGTGCCAGCGGCTTAGGGGGTATTGCTAATGAAAAACTGTTTTTT. It encodes CASGLGGIANEKLFF.